This T cell receptor (beta chain) was documented in a study of early T cells in non-severe SARS-CoV-2 infection. MiXCR, run by TCRdb on the 5' RACE reads, gives a single entry per CDR3 protein. This sample has 42,000 or so distinct CDR3 sequences; 11% occur once, and the top ten carry 21%. This clonotype has a count of ten or more. The V gene end was trimmed by 5 bases and the J gene end by 2 bases; junction bases not matched to a gene: 7. CDR3 length equals 15 residues. Germline CDR1 and CDR2: MDHEN and SYDVKM. The receptor comes from an adult who was a healthcare worker with PCR-confirmed SARS-CoV-2 infection or an uninfected control (not recorded which). This rearrangement joins TRBV28 to TRBJ2-3; the match to TRBD1 covers 7 bases. Sample: whole blood. The CDR3 DNA reads as TGTGCCAGCAGTATGACAGGGAGCCCCACAGATACGCAGTATTTT. Amino acid sequence: CASSMTGSPTDTQYF.